This T cell receptor (beta chain) was sequenced for a study of blood T cells in healthy people across ages. Overall study findings and caveats: Naive CD4+ cell counts and diversity both ran higher in long-lived than in aged donors. With naive T cell percentage, TCR beta diversity showed a strong correlation.

The CDR3 loop spans 13 amino acids. The V segment lost 4 bases and the J segment 3 bases; nucleotides outside the gene matches: 3. Germline V gene sequence: CDR1 DFQATT, CDR2 SNEGSKA (reference sequence). Of note for this clonotype: Its matching antigen is unknown.

Primed by a sample-barcoded 5' primer and a J-beta primer mix, a second PCR proceeded for roughly 6 to 12 cycles. Through a template-switch adaptor with 12 random nucleotides, each cDNA molecule received a tag. TCRdb reprocessed the 5' RACE reads with MiXCR, giving one entry per CDR3 protein. Among about 1.8 million distinct CDR3 sequences listed, about 50% were seen once. The clonotype originates from a woman aged 40 to 50 in good health. Sequenced sample: blood. The rearrangement links TRBV20-1 to TRBJ2-1, with 7 nucleotides matching TRBD2. The CDR3 reads CSATLADYNEQFF. The CDR3 bases are TGCAGTGCTACTCTAGCGGACTACAATGAGCAGTTCTTC.